This T cell receptor (beta chain) was sequenced in a study of early T cells in non-severe SARS-CoV-2 infection. As for the study in general: Chains were not paired, and sequencing was done on bulk RNA from unsorted whole blood. Broader study findings: VDJdb-based annotation leaned toward anti-spike CD8 responses and missed private and CD4 specificities.

cDNA molecules, individually, were tagged with unique molecular identifiers. TCRdb itself ran the 5' RACE reads through MiXCR, one entry per CDR3 protein. The data contain under 50,000 distinct CDR3 sequences, around 4% of them singletons. There are many counts of this clonotype. What it binds is unknown. The CDR3 loop spans 16 amino acids. V trimming: 0 bases; J trimming: 2 bases; junction bases outside the gene matches: 5. Germline loops: CDR1 MNHEY, CDR2 SVGEGT. The sequence was collected from an adult who was a healthcare worker with PCR-confirmed SARS-CoV-2 infection or an uninfected control (not recorded which). The source material was whole blood. This chain links TRBV6-2 or TRBV6-3 with TRBJ2-7, with 9 bases matching TRBD2. The CDR3 region is CASSYSVAGAPYEQYF. The CDR3 nucleotides read TGTGCCAGCAGTTACTCGGTAGCGGGGGCTCCCTACGAGCAGTACTTC.